This TCR beta chain came from a study of early T cells in non-severe SARS-CoV-2 infection. At the level of the study: The input, bulk RNA from unsorted whole blood, was sequenced, and chains were unpaired.

This clonotype was seen a few times. A junction boundary mismatches the germline segment, possibly from a read error. Attachment of unique molecular identifiers to individual cDNA molecules was performed. TCRdb independently ran MiXCR on the 5' RACE reads; one entry per CDR3 protein. The table includes some 57,000 distinct CDR3 sequences, 10% detected once. The sequenced material came from whole blood. The origin of this receptor is an adult who was a healthcare worker with PCR-confirmed SARS-CoV-2 infection or an uninfected control (not recorded which).

CDR3 region: CASRLVGSSYEQYF. As DNA, the CDR3 is TGCGCCAGCAGATTGGTCGGCAGCTCCTACGAGCAGTACTTC. The rearrangement uses TRBV5-1 and TRBJ2-7; no reliable D call. Germline loops: CDR1 SGHRS, CDR2 YFSETQ. CDR3 length: 14 residues.